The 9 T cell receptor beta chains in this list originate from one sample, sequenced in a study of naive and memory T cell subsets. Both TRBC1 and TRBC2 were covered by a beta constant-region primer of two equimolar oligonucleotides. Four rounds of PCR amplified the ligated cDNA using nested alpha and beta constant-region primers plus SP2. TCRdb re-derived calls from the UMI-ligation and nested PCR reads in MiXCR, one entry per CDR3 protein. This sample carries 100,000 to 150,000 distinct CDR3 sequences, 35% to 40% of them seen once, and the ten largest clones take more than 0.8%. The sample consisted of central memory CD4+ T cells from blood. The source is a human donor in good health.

The CDR3 DNA follows: TGCGCCAGCAGCCGACTAGCGGGGTCCTACGAGCAGTACTTC. Residues: CASSRLAGSYEQYF. The rearrangement links TRBV5-1 to TRBJ2-7; 11 nucleotides align to TRBD2. V was pared by 4 bases and J by 1 base, with 1 base of the junction left unmatched. This CDR3 comprises 14 residues. The germline V gene has CDR1 SGHRS and CDR2 YFSETQ.

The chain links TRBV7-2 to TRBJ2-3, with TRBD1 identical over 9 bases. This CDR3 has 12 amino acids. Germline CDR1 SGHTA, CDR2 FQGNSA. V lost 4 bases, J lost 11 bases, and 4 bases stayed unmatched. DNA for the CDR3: TGTGCCAGCAGCTCCGGGGGACAGGGGCAGTATTTT. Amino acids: CASSSGGQGQYF.

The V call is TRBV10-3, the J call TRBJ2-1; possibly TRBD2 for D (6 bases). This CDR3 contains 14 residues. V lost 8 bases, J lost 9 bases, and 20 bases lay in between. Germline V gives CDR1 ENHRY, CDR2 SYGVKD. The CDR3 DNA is TGTGCCATCCACGGGACTCCGTGGGGTAGTGAGCAGTTCTTC. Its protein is CAIHGTPWGSEQFF.

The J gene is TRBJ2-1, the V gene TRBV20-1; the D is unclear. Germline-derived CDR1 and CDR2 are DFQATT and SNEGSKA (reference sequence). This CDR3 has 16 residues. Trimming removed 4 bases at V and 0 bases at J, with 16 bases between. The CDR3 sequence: CSATPPGPSSYNEQFF. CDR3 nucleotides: TGCAGTGCTACTCCACCAGGTCCCAGCTCCTACAATGAGCAGTTCTTC.

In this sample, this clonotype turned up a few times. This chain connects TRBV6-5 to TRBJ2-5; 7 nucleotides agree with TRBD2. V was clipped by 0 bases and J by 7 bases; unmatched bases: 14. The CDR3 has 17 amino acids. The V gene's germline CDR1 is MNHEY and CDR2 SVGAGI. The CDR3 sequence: CASSYSGLAGQRGTQYF. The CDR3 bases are TGTGCCAGCAGTTACTCCGGGTTAGCGGGCCAACGAGGGACCCAGTACTTC.

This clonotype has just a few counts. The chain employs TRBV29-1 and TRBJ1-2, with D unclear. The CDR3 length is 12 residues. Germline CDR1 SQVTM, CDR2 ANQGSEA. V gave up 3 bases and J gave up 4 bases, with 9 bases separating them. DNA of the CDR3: TGCAGCGTTGATCCAGGAACCTATGGCTACACCTTC. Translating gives CSVDPGTYGYTF.

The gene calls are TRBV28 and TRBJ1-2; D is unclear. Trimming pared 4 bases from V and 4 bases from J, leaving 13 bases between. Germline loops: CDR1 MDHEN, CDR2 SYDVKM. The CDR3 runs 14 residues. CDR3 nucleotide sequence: TGTGCCAGCAGTTCGACTGGGCACGGCTATGGCTACACCTTC. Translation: CASSSTGHGYGYTF.

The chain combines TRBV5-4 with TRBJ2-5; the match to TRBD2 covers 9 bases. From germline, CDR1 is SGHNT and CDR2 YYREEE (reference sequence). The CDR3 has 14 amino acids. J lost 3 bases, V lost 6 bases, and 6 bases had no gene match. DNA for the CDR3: TGTGCCAGCACCCCGATAGCGGGAGAAGAGACCCAGTACTTC. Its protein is CASTPIAGEETQYF.

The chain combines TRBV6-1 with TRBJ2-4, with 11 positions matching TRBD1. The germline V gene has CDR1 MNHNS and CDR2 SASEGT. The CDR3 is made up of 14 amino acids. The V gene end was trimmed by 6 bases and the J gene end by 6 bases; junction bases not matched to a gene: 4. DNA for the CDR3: TGTGCCAGCAGGGGGACAGGGGGTGGAAACATTCAGTACTTC. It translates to CASRGTGGGNIQYF.